The 16 T cell receptor beta chains below come from one sample, sequenced in a study of CD8+CD57+ T cells in acquired aplastic anemia. Profiling of TCR beta VDJ combinations and CDR3 sequences used genomic DNA as template. TCRdb redid the calling of the reads with MiXCR, one entry per CDR3 protein. The table lists 300,000 or so distinct CDR3 sequences, about three fifths of them singletons. All patients picked for sequencing had shown, by flow cytometry, an expansion of CD8+CD57+ cells. Specimen: sorted CD4+, CD8+, or CD8+CD57+ T cells (not recorded which) from PBMCs. These receptors were collected from a human donor with aplastic anemia.

The V gene is TRBV7-9, the J gene TRBJ2-7, with D possibly matching TRBD2 (6 bases). The CDR3 is 13 amino acids. Trimming removed 3 bases at V and 6 bases at J, with 12 bases between. Germline CDR1 SEHNR, CDR2 FQNEAQ (reference sequence). CDR3 residues: CASSLPGVGEQYF. The CDR3 DNA sequence: TGTGCCAGCAGCTTGCCGGGGGTGGGCGAGCAGTACTTC.

This clonotype appeared a single time. This rearrangement joins TRBV2 to TRBJ1-2; 8 bases agree with TRBD1. V shed 2 bases and J 2 bases; nucleotides not matched to a gene: 4. This CDR3 spans 15 amino acids. The V gene's germline CDR1 is SNHLY and CDR2 FYNNEI. CDR3 protein: CASSELRTGNYGYTF. The CDR3, as DNA: TGTGCCAGCAGTGAATTGCGGACAGGGAACTATGGCTACACCTTC.

The rearrangement joins TRBV29-1 to TRBJ2-3; 9 bases line up with TRBD1. This CDR3 region has 17 residues. With V trimmed by 1 base and J by 1 base, 9 bases remained unmatched. Germline V gene lookup returns CDR1 SQVTM and CDR2 ANQGSEA. For the CDR3, the DNA is TGCAGCGTTGAAGGTGGGCCGGGACAGGGACGCACAGATACGCAGTATTTT. Residues: CSVEGGPGQGRTDTQYF.

This clonotype was seen ten or more times. The J gene is TRBJ2-3, the V gene TRBV24-1; the match to TRBD2 covers 7 bases. V dropped 7 bases and J dropped 3; count of bases not matched to a gene: 3. The CDR3 runs 13 residues. Germline values: CDR1 KGHDR, CDR2 SFDVKD. The CDR3 protein is CATSGGTTDTQYF. The CDR3 DNA sequence: TGTGCCACCAGCGGGGGGACGACAGATACGCAGTATTTT.

Note on this clonotype: At one of its ends the junction is not consistent with the germline gene, which may arise from a read error. The chain links TRBV7-8 to TRBJ2-3; TRBD1 or TRBD2 may be the D gene (5 bases each). The CDR3 length is 16 residues. The germline V gene encodes CDR1 SGHVS and CDR2 FQNEAQ. The CDR3 sequence: CASSLEGEISTDTQYF. The CDR3 bases are TGTGCAAGCAGCCTAGAAGGGGAGATTAGCACAGATACGCAGTATTTT.

The chain links TRBV19 to TRBJ2-3, with D maybe TRBD2 (7 bases). Germline-derived CDR1 and CDR2 are LNHDA and SQIVND (reference sequence). The germline V and J ends were trimmed by 8 bases and 1 base, with 16 bases remaining between them. The CDR3 has 15 residues. CDR3 loop: CASGGGTTRTDTQYF. CDR3 nucleotides: TGTGCCAGTGGAGGGGGGACTACCCGCACAGATACGCAGTATTTT.

The V gene is TRBV6-5, the J gene TRBJ2-1, with D maybe TRBD2 (6 bases). The CDR3 covers 13 residues. Germline V gene lookup returns CDR1 MNHEY and CDR2 SVGAGI. Trimming left V 11 bases short and J 0 bases short, with 11 bases between. In DNA, the CDR3 is TGTGCCTCTAGCGAGAGCTCCTACAATGAGCAGTTCTTC. This sequence encodes CASSESSYNEQFF.

The chain joins TRBV6-5 to TRBJ2-3, with 7 bases aligning to TRBD2. CDR1 is MNHEY and CDR2 is SVGAGI in the germline V gene. Trimming at V came to 0 bases and at J to 4 bases, leaving 7 bases not matched to a gene. The CDR3 is 16 residues long. The CDR3 DNA follows: TGTGCCAGCAGTTACTCTGGTAGCGGGTGGGCAGATACGCAGTATTTT. Its translation: CASSYSGSGWADTQYF.

V gene TRBV19 combines with J gene TRBJ2-7; a weak D match, TRBD1 (6 bases). Trimming removed 3 bases at V and 2 bases at J, with 11 bases between. This CDR3 comprises 14 residues. The germline gives CDR1 LNHDA, CDR2 SQIVND (reference sequence). CDR3 DNA: TGTGCCAGTAGTATGACAGGTACCCCCTACGAGCAGTACTTC. The encoded protein is CASSMTGTPYEQYF.

V and J are TRBV2 and TRBJ1-2; TRBD1 might be the D (6 bases). The CDR3 extends over 15 amino acids. Germline V gives CDR1 SNHLY, CDR2 FYNNEI. The V gene lost 4 bases and the J gene lost 1 base, with 13 bases spanning the gap. The CDR3 here is CASSALDSFNYGYTF. DNA for the CDR3: TGTGCCAGCAGTGCTCTGGACAGCTTTAACTATGGCTACACCTTC.

The chain combines TRBV10-3 with TRBJ1-2, with a tentative D call TRBD1 (5 bases). V dropped 3 bases and J dropped 8 bases, with 22 bases sitting between them. From germline, CDR1 is ENHRY and CDR2 SYGVKD. The CDR3 covers 16 residues. This CDR3 is CAISDLVPDMPGGYTF. In nucleotides, the CDR3 is TGTGCCATCAGTGATCTGGTACCGGACATGCCTGGAGGCTACACCTTC.

This chain links TRBV10-3 with TRBJ2-7; 10 positions agree with TRBD1. The ends lost 6 bases at V and 2 bases at J; junction bases unmatched: 4. This CDR3 contains 14 residues. Germline V gives CDR1 ENHRY, CDR2 SYGVKD. The CDR3 bases are TGTGCCATCAGGCCGGGACAGGGGCCCTACGAGCAGTACTTC. Protein sequence: CAIRPGQGPYEQYF.

This clonotype was counted only a few times. The genes are TRBV7-9 and TRBJ2-7, with 7 bases identical to TRBD2. With V trimmed by 5 bases and J by 5 bases, 12 bases remained unmatched. Germline V gene data show CDR1 as SEHNR and CDR2 as FQNEAQ (reference sequence). The CDR3 contains 15 residues. The CDR3 region is CASSHERERVHEQYF. The CDR3 DNA is TGTGCCAGCAGCCACGAGCGGGAAAGGGTCCACGAGCAGTACTTC.

In DNA, the CDR3 is TGTGCCAGCAGCGTATCCCCCGGATTGGAGACCCAGTACTTC. Its translation is CASSVSPGLETQYF. The chain links TRBV9 to TRBJ2-5; no reliable D call. Germline CDR1 reads SGDLS; CDR2 reads YYNGEE. CDR3 length equals 14 residues. V lost 1 base, J lost 5 bases, and 12 bases lay in between. The full variable domain, in which reference TRBV9 and TRBJ2-5 provide the parts outside the CDR3, is DSGVTQTPKHLITATGQRVTLRCSPRSGDLSVYWYQQSLDQGLQFLIQYYNGEERAKGNILERFSAQQFPDLHSELNLSSLELGDSALYFCASSVSPGLETQYFGPGTRLLVL.

This chain links TRBV10-3 with TRBJ2-7; tentatively, D is TRBD2 (6 bases). Germline V lookup: CDR1 ENHRY, CDR2 SYGVKD. The CDR3 is 15 residues long. V lost 0 bases, J lost 7 bases, and 16 bases lay in between. The CDR3 protein is CAISESRGGVREQYF. The CDR3 DNA sequence: TGTGCCATCAGTGAGTCGCGGGGCGGGGTGAGGGAGCAGTACTTC.

The chain combines TRBV7-2 with TRBJ2-2; D uncertain. The CDR3 is made up of 17 amino acids. V shed 4 bases and J shed 0 bases, with 15 bases lying between them. Germline CDR1 reads SGHTA; CDR2 reads FQGNSA. The CDR3 DNA follows: TGTGCCAGCAGCTCAGCTTCGCGGAACACGAACACCGGGGAGCTGTTTTTT. Translated, it gives CASSSASRNTNTGELFF.